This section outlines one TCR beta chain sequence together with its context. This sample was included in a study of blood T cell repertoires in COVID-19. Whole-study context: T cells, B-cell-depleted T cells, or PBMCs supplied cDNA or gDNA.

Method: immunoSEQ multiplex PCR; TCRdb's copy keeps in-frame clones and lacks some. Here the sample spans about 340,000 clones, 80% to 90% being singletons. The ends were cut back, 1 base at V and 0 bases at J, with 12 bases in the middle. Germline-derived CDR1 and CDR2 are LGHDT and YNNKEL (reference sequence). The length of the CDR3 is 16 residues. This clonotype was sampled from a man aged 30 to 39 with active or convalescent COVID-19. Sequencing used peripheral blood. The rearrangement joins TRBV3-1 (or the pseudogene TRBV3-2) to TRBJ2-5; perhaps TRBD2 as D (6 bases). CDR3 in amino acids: CASSQGTTTYQETQYF. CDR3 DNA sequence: TGTGCCAGCAGCCAAGGGACTACGACGTACCAAGAGACCCAGTACTTC.